Sequencing of this TCR beta chain was carried out in a study of cytomegalovirus exposure and HLA in healthy donors (dated 2017 in TCRdb). Some background on the complete study: A later analysis indicated that the 95 to 150 validation repertoires were generated on the platform also employed for the 720 or so repertoires of the first cohort. The study combined high-throughput TCR immunosequencing, statistical association of individual TCRs with disease status, and machine learning to predict cytomegalovirus infection status. The study aimed to test whether signatures of past pathogen exposure could be identified by cataloging public T cell receptors. In addition to the first cohort of approximately 650 subjects, a separate validation cohort of 120 different subjects was used. The paper as a whole reports these results and caveats: In vitro tests confirmed that a few of the cytomegalovirus-associated TCR beta chains recognize cytomegalovirus antigens. The authors suggested that the approach could potentially be generalized to other disease states and immunological phenotypes. While some public TCRs were present in many individuals, most TCR sequences turned up only very rarely across donors. A total of fewer than 200 TCR beta chains were listed by the study as associated with cytomegalovirus. The classifier was reported to diagnose cytomegalovirus status with high specificity and sensitivity in both the original cohort and the validation cohort. All 120 or so repertoires were used to score co-occurrence in the validation cohort in a later analysis, because that analysis had no HLA typing for the cohort. In a later analysis, TCRs clustered in the first cohort were found to also tend to co-occur in the 120 validation repertoires, with 94% of cluster scores above 0.

Donors formed part of the validation cohort, which comprised fewer than 150 subjects and was distinct from the first cohort of under 750 subjects. The CDR3 runs 15 residues from the cysteine to the phenylalanine. Left in the record is the CDR3 DNA by itself, 45 bases read in frame from the first base. The junction shows trimming of 6 bases on V and 4 bases on J, and the gene matches do not reach 8 bases of it. Taken from the germline V gene (reference sequence), the CDR1 and CDR2 loops are MNHEY and SMNVEV. With respect to this clone: The antigen it recognizes is unknown. No per-base quality is available; no much larger clone lies one base away.

The library relied on the immunoSEQ multiplex PCR assay. The authors' pipeline ran thus. A statistical classification framework was developed to diagnose cytomegalovirus status using the catalog of TCR beta chain sequences. TCRdb stores this immuneACCESS table with in-frame sequences only. Part of the clones is absent; in the studies checked, under half of the shortfall reflects unresolved V genes, and no reason is known for the rest. That table furnishes V, J and clone size, whereas the DNA furnished D and trimming. This sample holds 200,000 to 250,000 clones; roughly 80% were observed only once. The ten most abundant clones make up around 5.4% of the sample.

Specimen: PBMCs. This chain is built from TRBV27 and TRBJ2-7; 11 middle bases align to TRBD2. The sequence came from a woman between 18 and 30 years old in good health and CMV-seronegative. The CDR3 region reads CASSRFGTSGYEQYF. The DNA is as follows: TGTGCCAGCAGCCGATTCGGGACTAGCGGATACGAGCAGTACTTC.